This entry concerns a single T cell receptor beta chain. Germline loops: CDR1 MNHNY, CDR2 SVGAGI (reference sequence). Trimming stripped 2 bases from V and 3 bases from J, with 10 bases between. The CDR3 has 15 residues. The record originates from a study of blood T cell repertoires in COVID-19. Study at large: Researchers got acute and convalescent COVID-19 samples from the United States, Italy and Spain. PBMCs, B-cell-depleted T cells, or T cells provided the cDNA or gDNA that made up the material.

Authors' data handling: Estimates of nucleated cell counts were drawn from the amplification of reference gene primers. Produced via immunoSEQ multiplex PCR; TCRdb's table is partial and in-frame only. V and J calls and clone size are given by that table; D and trimming were obtained from the DNA. This sample has about 150,000 clones, with approximately 90% found just once. Sequencing used peripheral blood. The origin of this receptor is a man in his fifties or sixties with active or convalescent COVID-19. The chain joins TRBV6-6 to TRBJ1-4; D ambiguous. The CDR3 protein is CASSYGRSANEKLFF. Written as DNA, the CDR3 is TGTGCCAGCAGTTACGGTCGGTCGGCTAATGAAAAACTGTTTTTT.